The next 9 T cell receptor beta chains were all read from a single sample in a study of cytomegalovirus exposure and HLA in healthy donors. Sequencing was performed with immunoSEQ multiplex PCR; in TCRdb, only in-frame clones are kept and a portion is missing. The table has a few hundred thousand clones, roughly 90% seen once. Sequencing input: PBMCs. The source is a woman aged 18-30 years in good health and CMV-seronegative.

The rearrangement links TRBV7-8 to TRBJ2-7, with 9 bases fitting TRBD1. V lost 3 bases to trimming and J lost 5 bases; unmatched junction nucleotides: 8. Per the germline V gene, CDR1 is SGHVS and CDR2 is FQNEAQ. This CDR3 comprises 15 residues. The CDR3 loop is CASSFLGQGNHEQYF. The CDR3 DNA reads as TGTGCCAGCAGCTTTTTAGGACAGGGGAACCACGAGCAGTACTTC.

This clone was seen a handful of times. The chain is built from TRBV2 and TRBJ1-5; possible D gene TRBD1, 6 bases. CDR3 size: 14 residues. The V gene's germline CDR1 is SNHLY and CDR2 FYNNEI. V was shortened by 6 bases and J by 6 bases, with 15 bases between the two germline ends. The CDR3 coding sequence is TGTGCCAGCAGCCCCGACAGGACGAGTCAGCCCCAGCATTTT. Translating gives CASSPDRTSQPQHF.

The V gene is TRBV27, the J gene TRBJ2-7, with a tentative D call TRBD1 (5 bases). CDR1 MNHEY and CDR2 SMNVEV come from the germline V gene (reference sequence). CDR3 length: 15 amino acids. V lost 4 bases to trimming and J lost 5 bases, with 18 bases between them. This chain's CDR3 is CASSWRPGPPHEQYF. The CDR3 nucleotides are TGTGCCAGCAGTTGGCGACCAGGGCCCCCCCACGAGCAGTACTTC.

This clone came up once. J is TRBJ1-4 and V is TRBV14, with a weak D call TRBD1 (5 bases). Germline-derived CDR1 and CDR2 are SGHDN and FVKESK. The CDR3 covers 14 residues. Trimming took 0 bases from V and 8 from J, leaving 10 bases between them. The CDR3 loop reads CASSQDAGHEKLFF. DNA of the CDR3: TGTGCCAGCAGCCAAGATGCGGGGCACGAAAAACTGTTTTTT.

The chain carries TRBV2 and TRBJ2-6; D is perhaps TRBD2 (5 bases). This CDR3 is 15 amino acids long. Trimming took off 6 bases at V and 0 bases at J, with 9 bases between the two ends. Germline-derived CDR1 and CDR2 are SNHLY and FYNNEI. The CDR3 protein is CASRPGVSGANVLTF. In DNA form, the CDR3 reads TGTGCCAGCAGGCCCGGGGTCTCTGGGGCCAACGTCCTGACTTTC.

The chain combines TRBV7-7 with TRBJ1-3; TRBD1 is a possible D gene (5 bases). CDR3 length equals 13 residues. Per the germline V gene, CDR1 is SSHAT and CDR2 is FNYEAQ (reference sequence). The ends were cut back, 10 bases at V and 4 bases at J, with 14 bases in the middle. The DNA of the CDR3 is TGTGCCACCCAGGAGGGGTCAGGAAACACCATATATTTT. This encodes CATQEGSGNTIYF.

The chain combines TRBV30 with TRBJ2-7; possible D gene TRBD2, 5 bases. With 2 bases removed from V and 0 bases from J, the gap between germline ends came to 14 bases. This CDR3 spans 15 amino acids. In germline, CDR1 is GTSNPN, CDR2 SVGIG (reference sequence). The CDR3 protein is CAWSPPRRNSYEQYF. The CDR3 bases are TGTGCCTGGAGTCCCCCGAGGAGGAACTCCTACGAGCAGTACTTC.

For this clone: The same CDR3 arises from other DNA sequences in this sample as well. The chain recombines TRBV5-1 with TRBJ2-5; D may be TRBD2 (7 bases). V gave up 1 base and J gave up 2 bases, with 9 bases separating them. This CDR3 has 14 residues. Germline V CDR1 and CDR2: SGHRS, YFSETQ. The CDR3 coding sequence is TGCGCCAGCAGCTTGAGGGGGGGTCAAGAGACCCAGTACTTC. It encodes CASSLRGGQETQYF.

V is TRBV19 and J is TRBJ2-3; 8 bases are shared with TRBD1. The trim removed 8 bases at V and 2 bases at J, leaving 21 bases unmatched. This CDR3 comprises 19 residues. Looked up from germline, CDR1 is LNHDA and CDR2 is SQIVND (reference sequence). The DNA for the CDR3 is TGTGCCAGTTCTGGAGGGGACAGGCAGATCCAAACCGACACAGATACGCAGTATTTT. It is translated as CASSGGDRQIQTDTDTQYF.